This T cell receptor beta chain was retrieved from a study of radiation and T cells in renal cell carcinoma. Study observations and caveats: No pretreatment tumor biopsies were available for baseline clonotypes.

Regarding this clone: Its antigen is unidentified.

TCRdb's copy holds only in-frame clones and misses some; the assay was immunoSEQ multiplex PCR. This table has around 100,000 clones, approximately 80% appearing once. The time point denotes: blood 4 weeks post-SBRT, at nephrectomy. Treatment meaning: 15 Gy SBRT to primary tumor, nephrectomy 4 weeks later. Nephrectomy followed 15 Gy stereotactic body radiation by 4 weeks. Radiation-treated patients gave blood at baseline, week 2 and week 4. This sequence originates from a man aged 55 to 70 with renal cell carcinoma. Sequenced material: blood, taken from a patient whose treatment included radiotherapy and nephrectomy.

The CDR3 DNA is TGTGCCACCATCCATCTAGCGGGAGGGGGTTATGAGCAGTTCTTC. This codes for CATIHLAGGGYEQFF. V is TRBV2 and J is TRBJ2-1; 12 bases align to TRBD2. Germline-derived CDR1 and CDR2 are SNHLY and FYNNEI. V lost 10 bases and J lost 8; bases outside the gene matches: 12. CDR3 length: 15 residues.